Shown below are 22 T cell receptor beta chains from a single sample sequenced in a study of blood T cell repertoires in COVID-19. Repertoires were generated with immunoSEQ multiplex PCR, while TCRdb's copy carries only in-frame clones and drops some. Found here are about 420,000 clones, approximately 90% of them singletons; the top ten hold 0.65% to 1%. Material: peripheral blood. The receptors shown here come from a young man with COVID-19, enrolled during active disease.

The CDR3 nucleotides are TGTGCCAGTAGTATAGGGACTAGAGGGGTGTACAATGAGCAGTTCTTC. Its translation: CASSIGTRGVYNEQFF. V usage is TRBV19 and J usage is TRBJ2-1; TRBD2 agrees at 7 bases. V was clipped by 1 base and J by 4 bases; unmatched bases: 7. This CDR3 is built from 16 residues. Per the germline V gene, CDR1 is LNHDA and CDR2 is SQIVND (reference sequence).

V is TRBV4-1 and J is TRBJ1-4; 10 bases agree with TRBD1. The CDR3 runs to 16 residues. The germline V gene has CDR1 MGHRA and CDR2 YSYEKL. With 4 bases clipped from V and 7 bases from J, the junction kept 9 bases outside the gene matches. The CDR3 sequence is CASSLRTGGQGEKLFF. The CDR3 nucleotides are TGCGCCAGCAGCCTAAGGACAGGGGGGCAGGGTGAAAAACTGTTTTTT.

The chain links TRBV29-1 to TRBJ2-3; a possible D gene is TRBD1 (5 bases). The CDR3 covers 16 residues. V lost 0 bases and J 0 bases, leaving 13 bases between the germline ends. From germline, CDR1 is SQVTM and CDR2 ANQGSEA. The CDR3 is CSVEDANRPSTDTQYF. The CDR3 DNA reads TGCAGCGTTGAAGATGCTAACAGGCCTAGCACAGATACGCAGTATTTT.

V and J are TRBV7-3 and TRBJ2-5; 8 bases are shared with TRBD2. The CDR3 length is 18 residues. The junction had 21 bases not matched to a gene; V was cut back by 10 bases and J by 2 bases. Germline V lookup: CDR1 SGHTA, CDR2 FQGTGA. The chain's CDR3 is CANGQQPGGEALQETQYF. The DNA for the CDR3 is TGTGCCAACGGACAACAACCCGGGGGGGAGGCCCTACAAGAGACCCAGTACTTC.

V and J are TRBV29-1 and TRBJ2-5, with 10 bases fitting TRBD2. Germline V gives CDR1 SQVTM, CDR2 ANQGSEA. Unmatched junction bases numbered 9, after V lost 7 bases and J lost 7 bases. The CDR3 is made up of 13 amino acids. CDR3 amino acids: CSARSGTSVTQYF. The CDR3 DNA sequence: TGCAGCGCGAGATCCGGGACTAGCGTGACCCAGTACTTC.

The genes are TRBV7-9 and TRBJ1-2; unclear D gene. The CDR3 is 13 amino acids. Trimming stripped 2 bases from V and 4 bases from J, with 8 bases between. The germline V gene encodes CDR1 SEHNR and CDR2 FQNEAQ (reference sequence). CDR3 DNA: TGTGCCAGCAGCTTACGAGCCCTCTATGGCTACACCTTC. Protein product: CASSLRALYGYTF.

J is TRBJ1-3 and V is TRBV19; D perhaps matches TRBD1 (6 bases). V lost 7 bases to trimming and J lost 4 bases, with 11 bases between them. The CDR3 is 13 amino acids. Germline lookup yields CDR1 LNHDA and CDR2 SQIVND (reference sequence). The CDR3 region is CASTRGTGNTIYF. In nucleotides, the CDR3 is TGTGCCAGTACTAGAGGGACAGGAAACACCATATATTTT. The full variable domain, rest sourced from reference TRBV19 and TRBJ1-3, is DGGITQSPKYLFRKEGQNVTLSCEQNLNHDAMYWYRQDPGQGLRLIYYSQIVNDFQKGDIAEGYSVSREKKESFPLTVTSAQKNPTAFYLCASTRGTGNTIYFGEGSWLTVV.

The J gene is TRBJ2-6, the V gene TRBV24-1; D is possibly TRBD1 (6 bases). The CDR3 runs to 17 residues. Trimming took 6 bases from V and 0 from J, leaving 14 bases between them. CDR1 is KGHDR, CDR2 SFDVKD, per germline. CDR3: CATSTENRASGANVLTF. CDR3 coding DNA: TGTGCCACCAGTACGGAAAACAGGGCCTCTGGGGCCAACGTCCTGACTTTC.

This clone has a single count. The chain carries TRBV15 and TRBJ2-5, with 8 bases matching TRBD2. The CDR3 has 19 residues. J was trimmed by 2 bases and V by 0 bases; bases with no gene match: 14. Germline values: CDR1 LNHNV, CDR2 YYDKDF (reference sequence). CDR3 residues: CATSREKGGGSRRQETQYF. The CDR3 DNA reads TGTGCCACCAGCAGAGAGAAGGGCGGGGGGTCAAGACGACAAGAGACCCAGTACTTC.

Here the CDR3 reads CASRPTGTTEAFF. In nucleotides, the CDR3 is TGTGCCAGCAGACCTACAGGGACCACTGAAGCTTTCTTT. The rearrangement uses TRBV3-1 (or the pseudogene TRBV3-2) and TRBJ1-1; a weak D match, TRBD1 (6 bases). With 6 bases removed from V and 4 bases from J, the gap between germline ends came to 12 bases. This CDR3 contains 13 residues. CDR1 LGHDT and CDR2 YNNKEL come from the germline V gene (reference sequence).

The V call is TRBV29-1, the J call TRBJ2-2; tentative D call: TRBD2 (5 bases). CDR3 length: 13 amino acids. Looked up from germline, CDR1 is SQVTM and CDR2 is ANQGSEA. V lost 6 bases and J 7 bases, leaving 15 bases between the germline ends. For the CDR3, the DNA is TGCAGCGTGCAAACTAGAAAGGGCGGGGAGCTGTTTTTT. This codes for CSVQTRKGGELFF.

This chain joins TRBV18 and TRBJ2-2; no clear D gene. CDR3 length: 14 residues. V was pared by 2 bases and J by 5 bases, with 9 bases between. Per germline, CDR1 KGHSH and CDR2 LQKENI. The CDR3 here is CASSPNQWTGELFF. The CDR3 nucleotides are TGTGCCAGCTCACCAAACCAGTGGACCGGGGAGCTGTTTTTT. The entire variable domain, with the rest obtained from reference TRBV18 and TRBJ2-2, is as follows: NAGVMQNPRHLVRRRGQEARLRCSPMKGHSHVYWYRQLPEEGLKFMVYLQKENIIDESGMPKERFSAEFPKEGPSILRIQQVVRGDSAAYFCASSPNQWTGELFFGEGSRLTVL.

The V call is TRBV14, the J call TRBJ2-7; D perhaps matches TRBD2 (5 bases). CDR1 SGHDN and CDR2 FVKESK come from the germline V gene. CDR3 length: 14 amino acids. V was trimmed by 0 bases and J by 4 bases, leaving 10 bases between them. The CDR3: CASSQDGGVYEQYF. The CDR3 region has the DNA TGTGCCAGCAGCCAAGATGGAGGCGTATACGAGCAGTACTTC.

This chain uses TRBV4-1 with TRBJ1-6; D remains ambiguous. CDR3 size: 17 residues. V was cut by 0 bases and J by 0 bases, with 9 bases left in between. CDR1 is MGHRA, CDR2 YSYEKL, per germline. The CDR3 bases are TGCGCCAGCAGCCAAGATTCTCAGAACTCCTATAATTCACCCCTCCACTTT. Translating it yields CASSQDSQNSYNSPLHF.

The chain is built from TRBV6-5 and TRBJ1-1, with TRBD1 as a possible D gene (5 bases). CDR3 length: 13 amino acids. V lost 6 bases and J 1 base, leaving 9 bases between the germline ends. Per germline, CDR1 MNHEY and CDR2 SVGAGI. CDR3 in DNA: TGTGCCAGCAGACAGGATCCGAACACTGAAGCTTTCTTT. Protein product: CASRQDPNTEAFF.

The J gene is TRBJ1-5, the V gene TRBV3-1 (or the pseudogene TRBV3-2), with D possibly matching TRBD1 (6 bases). V was trimmed by 2 bases and J by 2 bases, leaving 10 bases between them. The V gene's germline CDR1 is LGHDT and CDR2 YNNKEL (reference sequence). This CDR3 contains 15 residues. The CDR3 spells CASSQNRVGNQPQHF. The CDR3 nucleotides are TGTGCCAGCAGCCAAAACAGGGTAGGCAATCAGCCCCAGCATTTT.

The V and J genes are TRBV3-1 (or the pseudogene TRBV3-2) and TRBJ1-5, with TRBD1 identical over 8 bases. Losses at the gene ends were 3 bases for V and 1 base for J; bases not matched to a gene: 11. The V gene's germline CDR1 is LGHDT and CDR2 YNNKEL (reference sequence). CDR3 length equals 18 residues. The CDR3 nucleotides read TGTGCCAGCAGCCATTGTTCCCCAGACAGGGGAAGCAATCAGCCCCAGCATTTT. Translation gives CASSHCSPDRGSNQPQHF.

The chain has TRBV19 and TRBJ1-2; a possible D gene is TRBD1 (5 bases). V was cut by 3 bases and J by 7 bases, with 12 bases left in between. This CDR3 spans 13 amino acids. From germline, CDR1 is LNHDA and CDR2 SQIVND (reference sequence). This CDR3 is CASSINQGGGYTF. The CDR3 bases are TGTGCCAGTAGTATTAACCAGGGCGGTGGCTACACCTTC.

This rearrangement joins TRBV5-4 to TRBJ2-7, with D unresolved. CDR1 SGHNT and CDR2 YYREEE come from the germline V gene (reference sequence). V lost 2 bases and J lost 6, with 12 bases in between. The CDR3 runs to 13 residues. The CDR3 nucleotides read TGTGCCAGCAGCTTTGTAACTACGTCCGAGCAGTACTTC. This encodes CASSFVTTSEQYF.

The count of this clone is one. This chain links TRBV6-5 with TRBJ2-3; D remains unclear. The germline CDR1 and CDR2 sequences are MNHEY and SVGAGI. The CDR3 has 13 residues. Trimming shortened V by 4 bases and J by 2 bases, and 7 bases separated the two germline ends. The CDR3 loop reads CASSLVVTDTQYF. The CDR3 coding sequence is TGTGCCAGCAGTTTGGTAGTCACAGATACGCAGTATTTT.

V gene TRBV19 combines with J gene TRBJ2-5, with D hard to call. CDR3 length: 13 residues. V dropped 6 bases and J dropped 0 bases, with 8 bases sitting between them. Germline V gene sequence: CDR1 LNHDA, CDR2 SQIVND (reference sequence). The CDR3 bases are TGTGCCAGTAGGCGAGACTACCAAGAGACCCAGTACTTC. It yields the protein CASRRDYQETQYF.

The chain combines TRBV3-1 (or the pseudogene TRBV3-2) with TRBJ2-5; TRBD2 matches at 8 bases. V trimming: 0 bases; J trimming: 4 bases; junction bases outside the gene matches: 7. The CDR3 runs to 16 residues. Germline CDR1 is LGHDT and CDR2 is YNNKEL (reference sequence). CDR3 residues: CASSQDRRGAGETQYF. As DNA, the CDR3 is TGTGCCAGCAGCCAAGATCGGCGGGGGGCCGGAGAGACCCAGTACTTC.